These 21 T cell receptor beta chains originate from one sample sequenced in a study of T-cell reconstitution after alpha-beta-depleted transplantation in children. Preparing the TCRbeta library involved the use of unique molecular identifiers. Via MiXCR, TCRdb re-called the PCR reads, giving one row per CDR3 protein. The sample records about 870,000 distinct CDR3 sequences, less than 20% being singletons. This specimen consisted of PBMCs, mostly from graft donor cells, obtained 360 days after TCRalphabeta/CD19-depleted stem cell transplant. The receptors stem from a male patient aged 10 to 17 who had a stem cell transplant for acute lymphoblastic leukemia, so the T cells may come from the graft donor.

The genes are TRBV20-1 and TRBJ1-2, with unresolved D. This CDR3 has 15 residues. CDR1 is DFQATT and CDR2 is SNEGSKA in the germline V gene (reference sequence). With 6 bases removed from V and 4 bases from J, the gap between germline ends came to 21 bases. As DNA, the CDR3 is TGCAGTGCAACACTTAGCGCGTGGGGTTCCTATGGCTACACCTTC. This translates into CSATLSAWGSYGYTF.

This clonotype was recorded a few times. The V gene is TRBV7-8, the J gene TRBJ2-3, with TRBD2 identical over 7 bases. Germline V gene lookup returns CDR1 SGHVS and CDR2 FQNEAQ. This CDR3 has 14 amino acids. Unmatched junction bases numbered 6, after V lost 1 base and J lost 8 bases. In DNA form, the CDR3 reads TGTGCCAGCAGCTTAGAAGCGGGGCGAGGTACGCAGTATTTT. Its translation: CASSLEAGRGTQYF.

In this sample, this clonotype turned up many times. This chain joins TRBV14 and TRBJ2-1; TRBD2 matches 11 bases. Germline V lookup: CDR1 SGHDN, CDR2 FVKESK. Unmatched junction bases numbered 5, after V lost 3 bases and J lost 7 bases. The CDR3 runs to 15 residues. DNA of the CDR3: TGTGCCAGCAGCCAGATAGCGGGAGGGATGAATGAGCAGTTCTTC. It translates to CASSQIAGGMNEQFF.

The chain has TRBV12-3 or TRBV12-4 and TRBJ2-3; D unclear. V was shortened by 4 bases and J by 13 bases, with 15 bases between the two germline ends. The length of the CDR3 is 12 residues. The CDR3 here is CASSSGPLEKYF. The CDR3 region has the DNA TGTGCCAGCAGTTCCGGTCCCCTAGAGAAGTATTTT.

This clonotype showed up many times. This chain connects TRBV29-1 to TRBJ2-7, with no clear D. The CDR3 is 12 amino acids. Germline-derived CDR1 and CDR2 are SQVTM and ANQGSEA. Trimming took off 1 base at V and 3 bases at J, with 7 bases between the two ends. The CDR3 reads CSVEGGHYEQYF. CDR3 coding DNA: TGCAGCGTTGAAGGCGGCCACTACGAGCAGTACTTC.

This chain joins TRBV19 and TRBJ2-7; TRBD2 matches at 8 bases. The CDR3 sequence is 15 residues long. In germline, CDR1 is LNHDA, CDR2 SQIVND (reference sequence). The J segment lost 7 bases and the V segment lost 5 bases, leaving 13 bases of the junction unmatched. CDR3 coding DNA: TGTGCCAGTAGTGCCCTAGGTTCCGGGAGGGGTGAGCAGTACTTC. Translated: CASSALGSGRGEQYF.

This rearrangement joins TRBV7-3 to TRBJ1-4, with TRBD1 identical over 7 bases. The junction had 6 bases not matched to a gene; V was cut back by 5 bases and J by 3 bases. The CDR3 sequence is 15 residues long. The germline V gene has CDR1 SGHTA and CDR2 FQGTGA. The CDR3 nucleotides read TGTGCCAGCAGCCCGACAGGGTCGGCTAATGAAAAACTGTTTTTT. It yields the protein CASSPTGSANEKLFF.

The rearrangement links TRBV3-1 to TRBJ2-5; a possible D gene is TRBD2 (6 bases). The ends were cut back, 3 bases at V and 5 bases at J, with 16 bases in the middle. The CDR3 runs to 15 residues. The V gene's germline CDR1 is LGHDT and CDR2 YNNKEL (reference sequence). The CDR3 DNA reads as TGTGCCAGCAGCCAGTACACGGGAGTGGGGGAGACCCAGTACTTC. Residues: CASSQYTGVGETQYF.

The rearrangement joins TRBV5-5 to TRBJ2-5; 9 nucleotides align to TRBD2. The V segment lost 3 bases and the J segment 1 base; nucleotides outside the gene matches: 10. The germline gives CDR1 SGHKS, CDR2 YYEKEE (reference sequence). This CDR3 contains 17 residues. DNA of the CDR3: TGTGCCAGCAGCTCCTATGGGGGCGGGAGGGCCCAAGAGACCCAGTACTTC. Protein sequence: CASSSYGGGRAQETQYF.

The CDR3 nucleotides read TGTGCCAGCAGTGGGTCCCTTGGGGGATACAATGAGCAGTTCTTC. This gives the protein CASSGSLGGYNEQFF. The chain couples TRBV27 to TRBJ2-1; perhaps D is TRBD1 or TRBD2 (5 bases each). The CDR3 totals 15 residues. Trimming pared 5 bases from V and 4 bases from J, leaving 15 bases between. CDR1 MNHEY and CDR2 SMNVEV come from the germline V gene (reference sequence).

For this clonotype: One junction end disagrees with the germline gene, perhaps due to a read error. V is TRBV12-3 or TRBV12-4 and J is TRBJ2-1; D ambiguous. The CDR3 contains 16 residues. CDR3: CATSLQSVHHYNEQFF. Written as DNA, the CDR3 is TGTGCCACCAGTTTGCAATCCGTCCACCACTACAATGAGCAGTTCTTC.

As to this clonotype: A read error is likely, as this CDR3 ends without the conserved phenylalanine or tryptophan. The CDR3 sequence is CASSLVGTSGYNEQFC. The CDR3 bases are TGCGCCAGCAGCTTGGTCGGGACTAGCGGGTACAATGAGCAGTTCTGC. V usage is TRBV5-1 and J usage is TRBJ2-1, with TRBD2 identical over 12 bases. The CDR3 loop spans 16 amino acids. Germline CDR1 reads SGHRS; CDR2 reads YFSETQ. Losses at the gene ends were 0 bases for V and 4 bases for J; bases not matched to a gene: 2.

In regard to this clonotype: Mismatch with germline at one junction end may stem from a read error. The CDR3 is CASRIVASRNEQFF. The CDR3 DNA reads TGTGCCAGTAGGATAGTGGCTAGCAGGAATGAGCAGTTCTTC. The chain employs TRBV19 and TRBJ2-1; weak D call: TRBD2 (5 bases). This CDR3 is 14 amino acids long. Germline loops: CDR1 LNHDA, CDR2 SQIVND (reference sequence). The complete variable domain, with remaining parts taken from reference TRBV19 and TRBJ2-1, reads DGGITQSPKYLFRKEGQNVTLSCEQNLNHDAMYWYRQDPGQGLRLIYYSQIVNDFQKGDIAEGYSVSREKKESFPLTVTSAQKNPTAFYLCASRIVASRNEQFFGPGTRLTVL.

The CDR3 spells CASSPTGNNEQFF. CDR3 DNA sequence: TGTGCCAGCTCACCAACGGGGAACAATGAGCAGTTCTTC. This sequence joins TRBV18 and TRBJ2-1; tentative D call: TRBD2 (5 bases). V lost 2 bases and J lost 5, with 7 bases in between. Germline CDR1 KGHSH, CDR2 LQKENI. This CDR3 region has 13 residues.

The chain employs TRBV4-1 and TRBJ2-7; D perhaps matches TRBD2 (6 bases). Germline values: CDR1 MGHRA, CDR2 YSYEKL. The CDR3 extends over 16 amino acids. Trimming left V 1 base short and J 0 bases short, with 13 bases between. The CDR3 nucleotides read TGCGCCAGCAGCCAAGGCTTCCTAGCGTACTCCTACGAGCAGTACTTC. Encoded protein: CASSQGFLAYSYEQYF.

This clonotype has at least ten counts. The V gene is TRBV5-1, the J gene TRBJ2-3; 9 positions match TRBD1. Germline V gives CDR1 SGHRS, CDR2 YFSETQ. The CDR3 contains 16 residues. The junction had 12 bases not matched to a gene; V was cut back by 4 bases and J by 6 bases. This CDR3 reads CASSLRPGQGGDTQYF. The CDR3 DNA is TGCGCCAGCAGCCTCCGCCCGGGACAGGGCGGGGATACGCAGTATTTT.

The chain has TRBV27 and TRBJ1-2, with D possibly matching TRBD1 (5 bases). Trimming left V 2 bases short and J 4 bases short, with 14 bases between. This CDR3 has 15 residues. The germline CDR1 and CDR2 sequences are MNHEY and SMNVEV (reference sequence). CDR3 region: CASSLSGRGFYGYTF. For the CDR3, the DNA is TGTGCCAGCAGTTTAAGTGGCCGGGGCTTCTATGGCTACACCTTC.

CDR3: CARRNRDRLYEQYF. CDR3 nucleotide sequence: TGCGCCAGAAGAAACCGGGACAGACTGTACGAGCAGTACTTC. The chain combines TRBV23-1 with TRBJ2-7; 7 bases agree with TRBD1. TRBV23-1 is placed among ORFs of uncertain function. The CDR3 has 14 residues. Trimming at V came to 9 bases and at J to 4 bases, leaving 12 bases not matched to a gene.

The chain joins TRBV29-1 to TRBJ1-2; D remains unclear. The germline V gene has CDR1 SQVTM and CDR2 ANQGSEA. The CDR3 has 13 residues. Trimming removed 1 base from V and 7 bases from J, with 13 bases in between. The CDR3 coding sequence is TGCAGCGTTGAAGGGGCAACCCAGCGTGGCTACACCTTC. This sequence encodes CSVEGATQRGYTF.

The chain combines TRBV4-1 with TRBJ2-2; 8 bases are shared with TRBD2. The CDR3 loop spans 17 amino acids. Trimming removed 7 bases from V and 6 bases from J; junction bases left unmatched: 16. Germline V CDR1 and CDR2: MGHRA, YSYEKL. CDR3 amino acids: CASKQGILGLAAGELFF. Here the CDR3 DNA reads TGCGCCAGCAAACAAGGGATACTCGGACTAGCTGCCGGGGAGCTGTTTTTT.

In its sample, this clonotype was seen a few times. This chain uses TRBV18 with TRBJ2-7; 12 positions match TRBD2. The CDR3 has 18 residues. Germline values: CDR1 KGHSH, CDR2 LQKENI. The V gene end was trimmed by 4 bases and the J gene end by 3 bases; junction bases not matched to a gene: 13. This CDR3 is CASSLGPRLAGVDYEQYF. In DNA, the CDR3 is TGTGCCAGCTCACTAGGGCCGAGACTAGCGGGAGTCGACTACGAGCAGTACTTC. Using reference TRBV18 and TRBJ2-7 for the parts outside the CDR3, the full variable domain is NAGVMQNPRHLVRRRGQEARLRCSPMKGHSHVYWYRQLPEEGLKFMVYLQKENIIDESGMPKERFSAEFPKEGPSILRIQQVVRGDSAAYFCASSLGPRLAGVDYEQYFGPGTRLTVT.